Listed here are 15 T cell receptor beta chains from one sample, sequenced in a study of vaccination effects on CD4 cells after COVID-19. Viral peptide pool expansion of antigen-specific CD4+ T cells preceded sequencing in the ViraFEST assay. After more than 8 days in culture, the CD4+ T cells were isolated. Convalescent patients had PCR-confirmed SARS-CoV-2 infection between March and December 2020. Participants completed two doses of the BNT162b2 or mRNA-1273 vaccine. Produced via immunoSEQ multiplex PCR; TCRdb's table is partial and in-frame only. In the table there are 15,000 or so clones, nearly 80% of which are singletons. Antigen specificity for these receptors is unknown. Here the sequenced sample was CD4+ T cells from PBMCs cultured with HCoV-NL63 spike peptides, taken after COVID-19 vaccination. The receptors shown here come from a human donor who had a prior SARS-CoV-2 infection.

The chain couples TRBV4-2 to TRBJ2-5; 7 bases map to TRBD2. V trimming: 5 bases; J trimming: 4 bases; junction bases outside the gene matches: 13. Germline V CDR1 and CDR2: LGHNA, YNFKEQ. The CDR3 contains 16 residues. The CDR3 region has the DNA TGTGCCAGCAGCGGGGGGGATCGGGGCGATAGAGAGACCCAGTACTTC. Its translation: CASSGGDRGDRETQYF.

The gene calls are TRBV5-1 and TRBJ2-2; D not certain. Deletions cut 2 bases from V and 3 bases from J, with 5 bases between. CDR1 is SGHRS, CDR2 YFSETQ, per germline. The length of the CDR3 is 13 residues. In DNA form, the CDR3 reads TGCGCCAGCAGCTTTTTGGACACCGGGGAGCTGTTTTTT. It is translated as CASSFLDTGELFF.

The chain joins TRBV5-6 to TRBJ2-4; no clear D. The V end lost 4 bases, the J end lost 5 bases, and 19 bases lay between the germline ends. Germline loops: CDR1 SGHDT, CDR2 YYEEEE. The length of the CDR3 is 16 residues. The chain's CDR3 is CASSQRPLVNQNIQYF. Here the CDR3 DNA reads TGTGCCAGCAGCCAAAGACCCCTAGTTAACCAAAACATTCAGTACTTC.

This clone was observed a handful of times. The chain is built from TRBV4-1 and TRBJ1-1, with 8 bases fitting TRBD1. Trimming removed 2 bases from V and 12 bases from J; junction bases left unmatched: 2. This CDR3 has 11 residues. Looked up from germline, CDR1 is MGHRA and CDR2 is YSYEKL. This CDR3 is CASSQRDRPFF. Written as DNA, the CDR3 is TGCGCCAGCAGCCAAAGGGACAGGCCTTTCTTT.

The rearrangement uses TRBV7-2 and TRBJ2-3; D possibly corresponds to TRBD2 (6 bases). The CDR3 totals 15 residues. Germline loops: CDR1 SGHTA, CDR2 FQGNSA. Trimming pared 1 base from V and 13 bases from J, leaving 21 bases between. The CDR3 region has the DNA TGTGCCAGCAGCTTAGGGTCGCCGGCGGGACCATCAGAGTATTTT. Its translation is CASSLGSPAGPSEYF.

The chain carries TRBV5-1 and TRBJ1-3; TRBD1 aligns across 8 bases. Germline V gives CDR1 SGHRS, CDR2 YFSETQ. The CDR3 totals 14 residues. The V segment lost 0 bases and the J segment 4 bases; nucleotides outside the gene matches: 0. CDR3 DNA sequence: TGCGCCAGCAGCTTGGGACAGGGGGGAAACACCATATATTTT. It encodes CASSLGQGGNTIYF.

This clone is classed as hyperexpanded. The rearrangement joins TRBV4-1 to TRBJ2-7, with TRBD2 identical over 12 bases. Trimming cost V 6 bases and J 5 bases; bases outside gene matches: 8. The V gene's germline CDR1 is MGHRA and CDR2 YSYEKL. The CDR3 has 15 amino acids. CDR3 nucleotides: TGCGCCAGCAGACCCGGACTAGCGGGACGGAACGAGCAGTACTTC. Its protein is CASRPGLAGRNEQYF.

The chain combines TRBV7-9 with TRBJ1-3, with D hard to call. Germline-derived CDR1 and CDR2 are SEHNR and FQNEAQ (reference sequence). Trimming took 4 bases from V and 1 from J, leaving 5 bases between them. This CDR3 comprises 13 residues. The CDR3 nucleotides read TGTGCCAGCAGCTCGATTTCTGGAAACACCATATATTTT. Protein product: CASSSISGNTIYF.

V usage is TRBV3-1 (or the pseudogene TRBV3-2) and J usage is TRBJ2-4; 9 nucleotides agree with TRBD2. The CDR3 consists of 19 residues. V dropped 1 base and J dropped 3; count of bases not matched to a gene: 13. The germline CDR1 and CDR2 sequences are LGHDT and YNNKEL (reference sequence). In nucleotides, the CDR3 is TGTGCCAGCAGCCAAGGGGTTAGCGGGAGAGGTGTGGACAAAAACATTCAGTACTTC. This codes for CASSQGVSGRGVDKNIQYF.

J is TRBJ1-6 and V is TRBV5-4, with TRBD1 identical over 7 bases. J gave up 10 bases and V 4 bases, and 8 bases lay outside the gene matches. CDR1 SGHNT and CDR2 YYREEE come from the germline V gene (reference sequence). The CDR3 is 14 residues long. Here the CDR3 reads CASSPSTGDSPLHF. CDR3 coding DNA: TGTGCCAGCAGCCCGTCTACAGGGGACTCACCCCTCCACTTT.

The rearrangement uses TRBV10-1 and TRBJ1-1; D is perhaps TRBD1 (5 bases). The length of the CDR3 is 13 residues. V lost 6 bases to trimming and J lost 0 bases, with 8 bases between them. Germline V lookup: CDR1 WNHNN, CDR2 SYGVQD (reference sequence). The CDR3 sequence is CASRRGLNTEAFF. DNA of the CDR3: TGCGCCAGCAGACGGGGCCTGAACACTGAAGCTTTCTTT.

This clone was seen a handful of times. V usage is TRBV10-3 and J usage is TRBJ1-1; unclear D gene. The CDR3 length is 13 residues. Germline V gives CDR1 ENHRY, CDR2 SYGVKD. Trimming took 8 bases from V and 6 from J, leaving 16 bases between them. Here the CDR3 DNA reads TGTGCCATCGGAGGGAGCGGGCGCGCTGAAGCTTTCTTT. This translates into CAIGGSGRAEAFF.

This clone was detected only a few times. This chain links TRBV7-8 with TRBJ1-2; 8 positions agree with TRBD1. Trimming cost V 5 bases and J 4 bases; bases outside gene matches: 15. Germline CDR1 and CDR2: SGHVS and FQNEAQ. The length of the CDR3 is 17 residues. The CDR3 DNA is TGTGCCAGCAGCCGTGTTCTCATGGGACAGGCGGCCTATGGCTACACCTTC. It encodes CASSRVLMGQAAYGYTF. Looking up the rest from reference TRBV7-8 and TRBJ1-2 gives the full variable domain: GAGVSQSPRYKVAKRGQDVALRCDPISGHVSLFWYQQALGQGPEFLTYFQNEAQLDKSGLPSDRFFAERPEGSVSTLKIQRTQQEDSAVYLCASSRVLMGQAAYGYTFGSGTRLTVV.

J is TRBJ2-1 and V is TRBV5-4; no clear D. Germline values: CDR1 SGHNT, CDR2 YYREEE (reference sequence). V was pared by 4 bases and J by 8 bases, with 16 bases between. The CDR3 runs to 14 residues. The CDR3 DNA is TGTGCCAGCAGCCCCACCTTGAGTGGCGATGAGCAGTTCTTC. Protein: CASSPTLSGDEQFF.

This clone turned up a few times. This chain joins TRBV15 and TRBJ2-2; TRBD2 matches at 8 bases. From germline, CDR1 is LNHNV and CDR2 YYDKDF (reference sequence). The CDR3 extends over 18 amino acids. V dropped 5 bases and J dropped 6; count of bases not matched to a gene: 17. As DNA, the CDR3 is TGTGCCACCAGCCCACGACCTAGGACTAGCTCGGACGCCGGGGAGCTGTTTTTT. Protein sequence: CATSPRPRTSSDAGELFF.